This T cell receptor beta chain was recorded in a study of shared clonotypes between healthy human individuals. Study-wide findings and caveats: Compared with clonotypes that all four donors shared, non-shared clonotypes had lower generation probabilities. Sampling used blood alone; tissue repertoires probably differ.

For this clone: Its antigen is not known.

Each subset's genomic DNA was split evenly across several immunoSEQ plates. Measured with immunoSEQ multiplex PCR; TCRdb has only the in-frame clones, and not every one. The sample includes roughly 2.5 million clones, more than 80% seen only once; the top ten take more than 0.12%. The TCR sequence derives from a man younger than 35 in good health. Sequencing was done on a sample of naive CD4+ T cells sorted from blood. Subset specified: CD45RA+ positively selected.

CDR3 nucleotide sequence: TGTGCCAGCAGCCGAGCGTCAGATACGCAGTATTTT. Translating it yields CASSRASDTQYF. The chain employs TRBV7-2 and TRBJ2-3; D gene uncertain. Germline V gene data show CDR1 as SGHTA and CDR2 as FQGNSA. V lost 5 bases and J lost 4, with 7 bases in between. This CDR3 contains 12 residues.